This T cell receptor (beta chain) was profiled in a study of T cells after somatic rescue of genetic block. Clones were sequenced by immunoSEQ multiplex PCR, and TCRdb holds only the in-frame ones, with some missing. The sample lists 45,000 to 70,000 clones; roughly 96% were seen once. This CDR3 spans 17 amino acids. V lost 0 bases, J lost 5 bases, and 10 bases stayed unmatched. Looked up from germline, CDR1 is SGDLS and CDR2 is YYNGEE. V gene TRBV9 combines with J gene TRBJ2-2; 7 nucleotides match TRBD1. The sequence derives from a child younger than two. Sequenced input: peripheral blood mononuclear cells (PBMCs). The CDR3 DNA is TGTGCCAGCAGCGTAGTTGATCAGGGGGAAGAAACCGGGGAGCTGTTTTTT. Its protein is CASSVVDQGEETGELFF.